The entry that follows covers one T cell receptor beta chain sequence. Its antigen is not identified. This entry belongs to a study of glioma-infiltrating T cells after dendritic cell vaccination. Turning to the study itself: Between about 2002 and 2013, patients got autologous tumor lysate-pulsed dendritic cell vaccines. Study-level results: Estimated pretreatment TIL content predicted outcome after dendritic cell vaccination.

Germline V gives CDR1 KGHSH, CDR2 LQKENI. Trimming took 0 bases from V and 4 from J, leaving 4 bases between them. The CDR3 is 13 amino acids. As for time point: after dendritic cell vaccination, including at tumor progression/relapse. All glioblastoma patients lacked an isocitrate dehydrogenase mutation. The method was immunoSEQ multiplex PCR; TCRdb's version includes in-frame clones alone and lacks a portion of them. Altogether 75,000 to 95,000 clones are present, more than 80% being singletons, with the ten largest covering over 2%. Sequenced material: blood, taken after dendritic cell vaccination. The rearrangement joins TRBV18 to TRBJ1-5; no clear D gene. This receptor was obtained from a human donor with glioblastoma. This CDR3 is CASSPPPNQPQHF. The CDR3 DNA is TGTGCCAGCTCACCACCCCCGAATCAGCCCCAGCATTTT. The full variable domain, its missing parts supplied by reference TRBV18 and TRBJ1-5, is NAGVMQNPRHLVRRRGQEARLRCSPMKGHSHVYWYRQLPEEGLKFMVYLQKENIIDESGMPKERFSAEFPKEGPSILRIQQVVRGDSAAYFCASSPPPNQPQHFGDGTRLSIL.